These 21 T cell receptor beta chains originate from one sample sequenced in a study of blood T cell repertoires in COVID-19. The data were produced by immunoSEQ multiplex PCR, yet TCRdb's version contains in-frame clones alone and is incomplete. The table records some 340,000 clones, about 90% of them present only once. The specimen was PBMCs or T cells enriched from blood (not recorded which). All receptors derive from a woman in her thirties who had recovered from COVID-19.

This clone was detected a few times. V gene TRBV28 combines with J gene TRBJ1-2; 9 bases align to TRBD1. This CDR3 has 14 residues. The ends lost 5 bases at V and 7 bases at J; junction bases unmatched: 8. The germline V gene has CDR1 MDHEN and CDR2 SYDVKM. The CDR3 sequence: CASSPQGQGRGYTF. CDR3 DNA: TGTGCCAGCAGTCCCCAGGGACAGGGTCGTGGCTACACCTTC.

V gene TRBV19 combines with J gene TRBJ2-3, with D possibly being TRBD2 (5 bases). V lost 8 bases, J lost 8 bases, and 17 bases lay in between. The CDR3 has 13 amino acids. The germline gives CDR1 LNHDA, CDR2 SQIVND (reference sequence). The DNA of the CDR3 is TGTGCCAGTGGACTGGGAGACGCGGCTACGCAGTATTTT. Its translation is CASGLGDAATQYF.

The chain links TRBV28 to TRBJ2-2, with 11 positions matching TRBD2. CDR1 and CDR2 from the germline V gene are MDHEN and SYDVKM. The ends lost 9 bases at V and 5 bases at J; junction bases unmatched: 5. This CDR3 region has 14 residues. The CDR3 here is CASIAGGRTGELFF. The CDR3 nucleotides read TGTGCCAGTATAGCGGGGGGGCGGACCGGGGAGCTGTTTTTT.

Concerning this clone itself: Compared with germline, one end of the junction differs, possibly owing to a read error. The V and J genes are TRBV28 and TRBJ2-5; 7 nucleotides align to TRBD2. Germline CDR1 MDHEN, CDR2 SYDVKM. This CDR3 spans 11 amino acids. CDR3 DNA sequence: TGTGCCAGCAGTTCTAACTGGGAGGGGCACTTC. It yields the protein CASSSNWEGHF.

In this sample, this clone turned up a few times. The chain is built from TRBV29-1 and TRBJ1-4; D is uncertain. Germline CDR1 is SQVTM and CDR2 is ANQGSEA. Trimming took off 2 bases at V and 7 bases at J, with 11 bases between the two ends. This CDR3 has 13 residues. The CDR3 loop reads CSVEWSGSEKLFF. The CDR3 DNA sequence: TGCAGCGTTGAATGGTCGGGGTCTGAAAAACTGTTTTTT. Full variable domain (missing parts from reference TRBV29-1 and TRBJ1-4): SAVISQKPSRDICQRGTSLTIQCQVDSQVTMMFWYRQQPGQSLTLIATANQGSEATYESGFVIDKFPISRPNLTFSTLTVSNMSPEDSSIYLCSVEWSGSEKLFFGSGTQLSVL.

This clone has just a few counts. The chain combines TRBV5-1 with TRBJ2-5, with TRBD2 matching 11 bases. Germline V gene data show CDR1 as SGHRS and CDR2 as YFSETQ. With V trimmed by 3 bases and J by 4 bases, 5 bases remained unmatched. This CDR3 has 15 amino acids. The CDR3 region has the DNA TGCGCCAGCAGCTCCCGTAGCGGGGGGGCAGAGACCCAGTACTTC. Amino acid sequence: CASSSRSGGAETQYF.

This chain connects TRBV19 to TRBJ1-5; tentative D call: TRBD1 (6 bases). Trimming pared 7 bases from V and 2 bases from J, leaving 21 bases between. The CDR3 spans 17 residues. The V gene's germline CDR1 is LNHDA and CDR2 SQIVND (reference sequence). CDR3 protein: CASNRGRGVPGNQPQHF. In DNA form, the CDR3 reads TGTGCCAGTAACCGGGGCAGGGGAGTTCCGGGCAATCAGCCCCAGCATTTT.

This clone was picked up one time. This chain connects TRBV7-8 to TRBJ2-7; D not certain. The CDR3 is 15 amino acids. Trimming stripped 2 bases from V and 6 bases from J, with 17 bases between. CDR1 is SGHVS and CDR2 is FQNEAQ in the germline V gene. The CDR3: CASSLPGSSPAEQYF. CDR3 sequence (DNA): TGTGCCAGCAGCTTACCCGGGTCCAGTCCTGCCGAGCAGTACTTC.

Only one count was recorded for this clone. DNA of the CDR3: TGTGCCAGTAGCCTCCGAGGAGGGGAAATTAATTCACCCCTCCACTTT. It yields the protein CASSLRGGEINSPLHF. The chain links TRBV19 to TRBJ1-6; TRBD1 is a possible D gene (5 bases). Trimming stripped 6 bases from V and 6 bases from J, with 18 bases between. The CDR3 loop spans 16 amino acids. The germline V gene has CDR1 LNHDA and CDR2 SQIVND (reference sequence).

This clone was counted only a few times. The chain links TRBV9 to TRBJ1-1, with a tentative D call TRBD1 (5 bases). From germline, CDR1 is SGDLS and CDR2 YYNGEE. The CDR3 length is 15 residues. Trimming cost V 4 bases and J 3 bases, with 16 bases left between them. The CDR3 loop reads CASSTLDSRDTEAFF. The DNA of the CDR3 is TGTGCCAGCAGCACCTTAGACAGTCGTGACACTGAAGCTTTCTTT.

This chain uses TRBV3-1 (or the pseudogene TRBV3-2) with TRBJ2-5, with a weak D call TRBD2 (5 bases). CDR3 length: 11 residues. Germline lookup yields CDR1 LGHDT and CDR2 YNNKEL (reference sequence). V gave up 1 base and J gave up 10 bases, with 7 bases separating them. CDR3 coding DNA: TGTGCCAGCAGCCAAGGAGGGATCCAGTACTTC. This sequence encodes CASSQGGIQYF.

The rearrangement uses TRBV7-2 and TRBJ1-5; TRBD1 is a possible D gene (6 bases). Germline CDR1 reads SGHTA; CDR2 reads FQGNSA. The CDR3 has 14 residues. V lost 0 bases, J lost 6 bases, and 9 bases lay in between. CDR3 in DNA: TGTGCCAGCAGCTTAGCCAGGGGTAGTCAGCCCCAGCATTTT. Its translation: CASSLARGSQPQHF.

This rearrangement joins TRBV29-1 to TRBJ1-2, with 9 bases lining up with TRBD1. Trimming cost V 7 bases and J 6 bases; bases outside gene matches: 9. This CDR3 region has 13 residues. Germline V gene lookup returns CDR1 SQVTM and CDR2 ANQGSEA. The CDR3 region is CSAAGQGYDGYTF. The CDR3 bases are TGCAGCGCCGCCGGACAGGGGTACGATGGCTACACCTTC.

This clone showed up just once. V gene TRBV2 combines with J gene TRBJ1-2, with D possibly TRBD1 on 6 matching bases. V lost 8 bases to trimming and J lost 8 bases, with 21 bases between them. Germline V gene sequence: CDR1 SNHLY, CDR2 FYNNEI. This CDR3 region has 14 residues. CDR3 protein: CASGFPGGHQGYTF. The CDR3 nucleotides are TGTGCCAGCGGGTTTCCGGGGGGACACCAGGGCTACACCTTC.

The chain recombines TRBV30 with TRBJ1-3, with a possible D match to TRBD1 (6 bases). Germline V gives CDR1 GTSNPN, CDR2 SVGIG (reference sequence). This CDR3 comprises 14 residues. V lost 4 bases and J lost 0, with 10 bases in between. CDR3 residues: CAWMDSVSGNTIYF. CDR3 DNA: TGTGCCTGGATGGACAGTGTCTCTGGAAACACCATATATTTT.

The CDR3 region is CASSRDHRGIQETQYF. The CDR3 DNA reads as TGCGCCAGCAGCCGAGACCACAGGGGGATACAAGAGACCCAGTACTTC. This chain links TRBV4-3 with TRBJ2-5, with 8 positions matching TRBD1. CDR3 length equals 16 residues. The J segment lost 2 bases and the V segment lost 4 bases, leaving 9 bases of the junction unmatched. Germline-derived CDR1 and CDR2 are LGHNA and YSLEER.

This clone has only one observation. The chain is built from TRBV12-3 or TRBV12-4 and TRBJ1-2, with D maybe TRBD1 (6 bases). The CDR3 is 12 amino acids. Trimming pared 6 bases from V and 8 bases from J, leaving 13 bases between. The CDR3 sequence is CASSYRDGGYTF. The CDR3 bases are TGTGCCAGCAGCTACAGGGACGGAGGCTACACCTTC.

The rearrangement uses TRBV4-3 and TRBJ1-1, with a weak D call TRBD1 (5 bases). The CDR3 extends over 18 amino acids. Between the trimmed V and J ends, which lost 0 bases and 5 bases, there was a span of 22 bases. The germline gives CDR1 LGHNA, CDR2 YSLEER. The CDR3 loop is CASSQDESGGRGDTEAFF. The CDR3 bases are TGCGCCAGCAGCCAAGATGAGTCGGGGGGGAGAGGGGATACTGAAGCTTTCTTT.

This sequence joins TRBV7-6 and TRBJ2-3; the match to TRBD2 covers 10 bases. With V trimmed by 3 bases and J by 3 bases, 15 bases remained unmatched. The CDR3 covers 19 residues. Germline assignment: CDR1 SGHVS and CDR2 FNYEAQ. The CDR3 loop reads CASSLEPSGGWEKTDTQYF. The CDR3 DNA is TGTGCCAGCAGCTTGGAGCCTAGCGGGGGATGGGAAAAAACAGATACGCAGTATTTT.

The CDR3 sequence: CAIKGQQETQYF. Here the CDR3 DNA reads TGTGCCATCAAGGGACAGCAAGAGACCCAGTACTTC. The chain is built from TRBV10-3 and TRBJ2-5, with TRBD1 identical over 7 bases. The germline V gene encodes CDR1 ENHRY and CDR2 SYGVKD. The CDR3 extends over 12 amino acids. V gave up 7 bases and J gave up 2 bases; unmatched junction bases: 1.

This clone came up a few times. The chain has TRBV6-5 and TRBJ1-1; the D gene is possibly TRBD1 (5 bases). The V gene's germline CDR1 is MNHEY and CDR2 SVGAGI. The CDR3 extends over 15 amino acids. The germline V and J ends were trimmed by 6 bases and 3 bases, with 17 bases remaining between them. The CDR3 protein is CASRWGKKTDTEAFF. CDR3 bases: TGTGCCAGCAGGTGGGGCAAAAAAACCGACACTGAAGCTTTCTTT.